The 4 T cell receptor beta chains in this list originate from one sample, sequenced in a study of blood T cell repertoires in COVID-19. Repertoires were generated with immunoSEQ multiplex PCR, while TCRdb's copy carries only in-frame clones and drops some. The sample includes 60,000 to 75,000 clones, around nine tenths of them seen just once. The sequenced material came from peripheral blood. The receptor set was obtained from a woman older than 75 with active COVID-19.

This chain joins TRBV7-2 and TRBJ2-7, with a tentative D call TRBD1 (6 bases). Trimming left V 5 bases short and J 2 bases short, with 10 bases between. In germline, CDR1 is SGHTA, CDR2 FQGNSA. The CDR3 has 13 amino acids. In DNA form, the CDR3 reads TGTGCCAGCAGCCAACAGGGTGCCTACGAGCAGTACTTC. It codes for CASSQQGAYEQYF.

This clone was observed a single time. The chain employs TRBV6-2 or TRBV6-3 and TRBJ2-7, with TRBD1 matching 8 bases. CDR3 length: 16 residues. Germline V gene data show CDR1 as MNHEY and CDR2 as SVGEGT. Trimming removed 6 bases from V and 7 bases from J; junction bases left unmatched: 17. The CDR3 sequence is CASSLPPGTGGKEQYF. The CDR3 bases are TGTGCCAGCAGCCTACCCCCCGGGACAGGAGGGAAAGAGCAGTACTTC.

This chain links TRBV9 with TRBJ2-3; D uncertain. Germline V CDR1 and CDR2: SGDLS, YYNGEE. The V and J ends lost 3 bases and 4 bases respectively, with 6 bases between them. The CDR3 consists of 12 residues. CDR3 sequence: CASSDNSDTQYF. CDR3 in DNA: TGTGCCAGCAGCGACAATTCAGATACGCAGTATTTT. Filled out from reference TRBV9 and TRBJ2-3, the complete variable domain reads DSGVTQTPKHLITATGQRVTLRCSPRSGDLSVYWYQQSLDQGLQFLIQYYNGEERAKGNILERFSAQQFPDLHSELNLSSLELGDSALYFCASSDNSDTQYFGPGTRLTVL.

The chain couples TRBV29-1 to TRBJ2-1, with 10 bases matching TRBD2. This CDR3 is built from 15 residues. V trimming: 7 bases; J trimming: 1 base; junction bases outside the gene matches: 7. Germline lookup yields CDR1 SQVTM and CDR2 ANQGSEA. In DNA, the CDR3 is TGCAGCGCTTCTAGCGGGGGCCTTTCCTACAATGAGCAGTTCTTC. Translation gives CSASSGGLSYNEQFF.